Given below is one T cell receptor (beta chain) in context. The data stem from a study of blood T cell repertoires in COVID-19. Study processing details: For nucleated cells, counts were estimated from reference gene primer amplification. Libraries were prepared by immunoSEQ multiplex PCR; TCRdb keeps only in-frame clonotypes and omits some of them. D and trimming come from the DNA, and the V and J calls and clone size come from that table. The table lists 200,000 to 250,000 clones, around 80% of them singletons, with just under 20% in the top ten. V lost 3 bases and J 0 bases, leaving 17 bases between the germline ends. Germline V gives CDR1 MGHRA, CDR2 YSYEKL. This CDR3 is built from 17 residues.

Input material: peripheral blood. The genes are TRBV4-1 and TRBJ2-5, with a possible D match to TRBD2 (5 bases). This sequence originates from a man aged 30-40 years with active or convalescent COVID-19. The DNA for the CDR3 is TGCGCCAGCAGCCAGGCGAATAGCGTCACGTACCAAGAGACCCAGTACTTC. Encoded protein: CASSQANSVTYQETQYF.